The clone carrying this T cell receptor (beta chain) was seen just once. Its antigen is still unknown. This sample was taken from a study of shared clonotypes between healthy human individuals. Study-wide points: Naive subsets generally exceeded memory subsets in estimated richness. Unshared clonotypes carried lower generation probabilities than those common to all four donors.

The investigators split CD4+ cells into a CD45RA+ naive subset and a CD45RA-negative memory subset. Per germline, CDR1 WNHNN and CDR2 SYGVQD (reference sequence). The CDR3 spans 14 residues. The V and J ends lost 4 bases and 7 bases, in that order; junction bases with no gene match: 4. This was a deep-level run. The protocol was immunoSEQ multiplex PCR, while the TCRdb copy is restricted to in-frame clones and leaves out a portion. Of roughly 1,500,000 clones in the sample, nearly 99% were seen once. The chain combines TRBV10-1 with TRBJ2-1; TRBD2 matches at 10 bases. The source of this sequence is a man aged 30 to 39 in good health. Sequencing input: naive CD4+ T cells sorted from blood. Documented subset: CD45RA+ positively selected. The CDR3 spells CASSGTSGGNEQFF. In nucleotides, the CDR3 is TGCGCCAGCAGTGGGACTAGCGGTGGGAATGAGCAGTTCTTC.